The 18 T cell receptor beta chains below all came from one sample that was sequenced in a study of blood T cell repertoires in COVID-19. Measured with immunoSEQ multiplex PCR; TCRdb has only the in-frame clones, and not every one. The sample contains more than 300,000 clones, more than 80% of which appear only once. The source material was peripheral blood. The receptors here all came from a man aged 18 to 29 who had recovered from COVID-19.

V and J are TRBV19 and TRBJ1-2; D gene uncertain. Germline V gives CDR1 LNHDA, CDR2 SQIVND (reference sequence). This CDR3 is built from 13 residues. The V end lost 5 bases, the J end lost 4 bases, and 11 bases lay between the germline ends. The CDR3 DNA is TGTGCCAGTAGTCCACCAGGATTCTATGGCTACACCTTC. It codes for CASSPPGFYGYTF.

The chain uses TRBV2 and TRBJ2-3; 11 nucleotides match TRBD2. This CDR3 comprises 16 residues. Per the germline V gene, CDR1 is SNHLY and CDR2 is FYNNEI. V shed 6 bases and J 2 bases; nucleotides not matched to a gene: 7. Written as DNA, the CDR3 is TGTGCCAGCAGAGCCCTAGCGGGGGGTTCCACAGATACGCAGTATTTT. Its translation: CASRALAGGSTDTQYF.

V and J are TRBV11-2 and TRBJ1-1, with a weak D call TRBD1 (6 bases). The CDR3 extends over 16 amino acids. V lost 7 bases to trimming and J lost 0 bases, with 18 bases between them. The germline gives CDR1 SGHAT, CDR2 FQNNGV. CDR3: CASIERPGQMNTEAFF. The CDR3 region has the DNA TGTGCCAGCATCGAGCGGCCGGGACAAATGAACACTGAAGCTTTCTTT.

The chain employs TRBV6-5 and TRBJ2-3; maybe TRBD2 (6 bases). CDR3 length equals 14 residues. Between the trimmed V and J ends, which lost 6 bases and 6 bases, there was a span of 16 bases. CDR1 is MNHEY, CDR2 SVGAGI, per germline. CDR3 bases: TGTGCCAGCAGAAACCTCGGGAGTTCCGATACGCAGTATTTT. Translating gives CASRNLGSSDTQYF.

The chain combines TRBV10-3 with TRBJ2-5; 10 positions agree with TRBD1. The germline V gene has CDR1 ENHRY and CDR2 SYGVKD. The trim removed 3 bases at V and 2 bases at J, leaving 6 bases unmatched. This CDR3 spans 16 amino acids. The CDR3 region is CAISDPGTGAQETQYF. CDR3 nucleotides: TGTGCCATCAGTGACCCCGGGACAGGGGCACAAGAGACCCAGTACTTC.

The V gene is TRBV9, the J gene TRBJ1-1, with D possibly being TRBD1 (5 bases). V lost 4 bases, J lost 1 base, and 14 bases lay in between. The length of the CDR3 is 15 residues. Germline V lookup: CDR1 SGDLS, CDR2 YYNGEE. The chain's CDR3 is CASSPPGVSNTEAFF. The CDR3, as DNA: TGTGCCAGCAGCCCCCCGGGGGTATCGAACACTGAAGCTTTCTTT.

The V and J genes are TRBV12-3 or TRBV12-4 and TRBJ1-4; tentative D call: TRBD1 (5 bases). Trimming stripped 6 bases from V and 8 bases from J, with 7 bases between. This CDR3 is built from 11 residues. The CDR3 DNA reads as TGTGCCAGCAGGGCAGGGGAAAAACTGTTTTTT. It is translated as CASRAGEKLFF.

V is TRBV9 and J is TRBJ2-3; 10 bases fit TRBD1. The CDR3 covers 16 residues. Trimming at V came to 3 bases and at J to 4 bases, leaving 8 bases not matched to a gene. CDR1 and CDR2 (germline): SGDLS, YYNGEE. CDR3 residues: CASSAVRTGGADTQYF. In DNA, the CDR3 is TGTGCCAGCAGCGCTGTCCGGACAGGGGGGGCAGATACGCAGTATTTT.

V is TRBV6-2 or TRBV6-3 and J is TRBJ2-7, with D unresolved. The CDR3 has 13 residues. The germline V gene has CDR1 MNHEY and CDR2 SVGEGT. Trimming left V 5 bases short and J 5 bases short, with 13 bases between. The DNA for the CDR3 is TGTGCCAGCAGTCGCCGAGTAGTCCACGAGCAGTACTTC. This codes for CASSRRVVHEQYF.

The chain has TRBV28 and TRBJ2-7, with a possible D match to TRBD1 (8 bases). V was trimmed by 6 bases and J by 3 bases, leaving 18 bases between them. Per the germline V gene, CDR1 is MDHEN and CDR2 is SYDVKM. The CDR3 runs 15 residues. The CDR3 is CASRQGGAFLYEQYF. The CDR3 coding sequence is TGTGCCAGCAGACAGGGGGGGGCCTTTCTCTACGAGCAGTACTTC.

The chain is built from TRBV6-5 and TRBJ2-7, with a weak D call TRBD1 (5 bases). CDR3 size: 13 residues. In germline, CDR1 is MNHEY, CDR2 SVGAGI. V was trimmed by 6 bases and J by 3 bases, leaving 12 bases between them. CDR3 region: CASSPDTYYEQYF. The CDR3 nucleotides read TGTGCCAGCAGCCCGGACACCTACTACGAGCAGTACTTC.

This chain joins TRBV5-1 and TRBJ2-5; TRBD1 matches 9 bases. The CDR3 runs 16 residues. Germline CDR1 is SGHRS and CDR2 is YFSETQ. J gave up 0 bases and V 4 bases, and 7 bases lay outside the gene matches. The CDR3 sequence: CASSPWTGDHQETQYF. CDR3 bases: TGCGCCAGCAGCCCCTGGACAGGGGACCACCAAGAGACCCAGTACTTC.

This clone appeared once. The chain employs TRBV6-5 and TRBJ1-1; 7 nucleotides match TRBD1. The ends lost 6 bases at V and 1 base at J; junction bases unmatched: 2. CDR1 and CDR2 (germline): MNHEY, SVGAGI. CDR3 length: 13 residues. The CDR3 loop is CASSWDRNTEAFF. The CDR3, as DNA: TGTGCCAGCAGCTGGGACAGGAACACTGAAGCTTTCTTT.

The rearrangement joins TRBV18 to TRBJ2-5; D may be TRBD2 (6 bases). The CDR3 is 14 amino acids. Germline CDR1 KGHSH, CDR2 LQKENI. V was clipped by 2 bases and J by 3 bases, with 10 bases between them. The CDR3 DNA sequence: TGTGCCAGCTCACCATTTACGGGAGAAGAGACCCAGTACTTC. Its protein product is CASSPFTGEETQYF.

The chain couples TRBV7-3 to TRBJ1-2, with D uncertain. Per the germline V gene, CDR1 is SGHTA and CDR2 is FQGTGA. The germline V and J ends were trimmed by 2 bases and 6 bases, with 10 bases remaining between them. The CDR3 sequence is 13 residues long. CDR3 DNA: TGTGCCAGCAGCTTATCTGGAGGAGATGGCTACACCTTC. This sequence encodes CASSLSGGDGYTF.

This clone was detected only a few times. V and J are TRBV4-1 and TRBJ2-7; TRBD2 aligns across 9 bases. V trimming: 1 base; J trimming: 3 bases; junction bases outside the gene matches: 4. Germline V gives CDR1 MGHRA, CDR2 YSYEKL. The CDR3 has 15 amino acids. Here the CDR3 reads CASSQVSSGVYEQYF. The DNA of the CDR3 is TGCGCCAGCAGCCAAGTATCTAGCGGGGTCTACGAGCAGTACTTC.

The V gene is TRBV5-4, the J gene TRBJ2-7; 9 bases match TRBD2. Germline values: CDR1 SGHNT, CDR2 YYREEE (reference sequence). The V and J ends lost 4 bases and 7 bases, in that order; junction bases with no gene match: 6. The CDR3 covers 13 residues. The CDR3 coding sequence is TGTGCCAGCAGCCCCTGGGCGGGGGGGGAGCAGTACTTC. It encodes CASSPWAGGEQYF.

The genes are TRBV7-9 and TRBJ1-4, with D possibly TRBD1 on 5 matching bases. The CDR3 has 16 residues. The V end lost 1 base, the J end lost 0 bases, and 9 bases lay between the germline ends. Germline V CDR1 and CDR2: SEHNR, FQNEAQ (reference sequence). The CDR3 region is CASSLGGSATNEKLFF. In DNA, the CDR3 is TGTGCCAGCAGCTTAGGGGGCAGCGCAACTAATGAAAAACTGTTTTTT.